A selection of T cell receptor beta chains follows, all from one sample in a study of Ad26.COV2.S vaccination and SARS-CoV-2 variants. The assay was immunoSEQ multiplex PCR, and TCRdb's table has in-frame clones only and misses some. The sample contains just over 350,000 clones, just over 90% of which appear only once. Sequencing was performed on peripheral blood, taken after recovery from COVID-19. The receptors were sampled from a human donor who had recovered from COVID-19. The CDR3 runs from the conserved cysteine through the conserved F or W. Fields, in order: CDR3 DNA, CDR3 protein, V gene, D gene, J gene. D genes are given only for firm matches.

TGTGCCAGCAGCCGGGAGGGCACTGAAGCTTTCTTT | CASSREGTEAFF | TRBV6-5 | NA | TRBJ1-1
TGTGCCAGCAGTGACGAGTATTCTAGCACAGATACGCAGTATTTT | CASSDEYSSTDTQYF | TRBV6-4 | NA | TRBJ2-3
TGTGCCACCAGTGAGTCCGGGACAGGGGGCGTCGGGGAGCTGTTTTTT | CATSESGTGGVGELFF | TRBV24-1 | TRBD1 | TRBJ2-2
TGTGCCAGCAGGACCGGGACAGGGGGCTACGAGCAGTACTTC | CASRTGTGGYEQYF | TRBV6-6 | TRBD1 | TRBJ2-7
TGTGCCAGCAGTGGGGACTTCTACGAGCAGTACTTC | CASSGDFYEQYF | TRBV2 | NA | TRBJ2-7
TGCGCCCCCAGCCCACAGGGGGAGTCGACCTACGAGCAGTACTTC | CAPSPQGESTYEQYF | TRBV10-1 | TRBD1 | TRBJ2-7
TGTGCCAGCAGTTTGGCGGGACCCCTGGGCACTGGAAACACCATATATTTT | CASSLAGPLGTGNTIYF | TRBV27 | NA | TRBJ1-3
TGCGCCAGCAGCAAAGGAGGGGCTAGCGGGGGTAACGAGCAGTACTTC | CASSKGGASGGNEQYF | TRBV4-1 | TRBD2 | TRBJ2-7
TGTGCCATCAGAACCGGAGCTGGGGCCAACGTCCTGACTTTC | CAIRTGAGANVLTF | TRBV10-3 | NA | TRBJ2-6
TGTGCCAGCAACCGGAACCAAGAGACCCAGTACTTC | CASNRNQETQYF | TRBV12-3/TRBV12-4 | NA | TRBJ2-5
TGTGCCAGCAGCTTAACGGCGGAAAAGACCCAGTACTTC | CASSLTAEKTQYF | TRBV7-3 | NA | TRBJ2-5